This TCR beta chain is from a study of breast tumors, draining lymph nodes, adjacent tissues. The study, taken as a whole, reports: Findings are consistent with lymph node origin and intratumoral expansion of most tumor T cells. Tumor T cell lymph node origin was a supported hypothesis, not proven. Tumor TCR diversity was below lymph nodes but above nontumor tissue. Luminal-like breast cancer showed significantly greater tumor-nontumor repertoire similarity than basal-like breast cancer did.

TCRdb reprocessed the multiplex PCR reads via MiXCR and lists one record per CDR3 protein. The data show 150,000 to 200,000 distinct CDR3 sequences, with approximately 30% seen just once and 4.3% held by the top ten. Axillary draining lymph nodes of breast cancer patients supplied the node samples. This clonotype turned up a few times. Its specificity is not known. This receptor was obtained from a female donor with breast cancer. Some clones in this sample may be carry-over from other donors' samples. Sequenced: axillary lymph node tissue.

The CDR3 DNA reads as TGTGCCAGTAGGCCGGGACACCAGAACACTGAAGCTTTCTTT. As protein: CASRPGHQNTEAFF. The chain carries TRBV19 and TRBJ1-1, with D perhaps matching TRBD1 (6 bases). Trimming took off 6 bases at V and 1 base at J, with 12 bases between the two ends. The CDR3 covers 14 residues. Germline V CDR1 and CDR2: LNHDA, SQIVND (reference sequence).